This record covers a single TCR beta chain. It was with 60 Vbeta and 13 Jbeta primers that the PCR ran. Sequencing was performed with immunoSEQ multiplex PCR; in TCRdb, only in-frame clones are kept and a portion is missing. There are 200,000 or so clones in the sample; about 80% occur only once, and around 2% lies in the top ten. Those who donated were healthy bone marrow donors. The sample is drawn from a study of cytomegalovirus exposure and HLA in healthy donors. Study overall: Earlier, roughly 120 million unique TCR beta sequences were recovered from roughly 180 million T cells by an analysis.

V dropped 4 bases and J dropped 4 bases, with 10 bases sitting between them. The CDR3 is made up of 13 amino acids. From germline, CDR1 is SNHLY and CDR2 FYNNEI. This TCR came from a woman aged 18-29 years in good health and CMV-seropositive. Input material: PBMCs. The chain joins TRBV2 to TRBJ2-5, with D perhaps matching TRBD1 (6 bases). In nucleotides, the CDR3 is TGTGCCAGCAGTGTTAACAGGGCAGAGACCCAGTACTTC. This codes for CASSVNRAETQYF.